Sequencing of this TCR beta chain was carried out in a study of blood T cell repertoires in COVID-19. The overall study: From the United States, Italy and Spain came samples of acute and convalescent COVID-19. PBMCs, B-cell-depleted T cells, or T cells were the source of the cDNA or gDNA that made up the material.

This clone occurred once. This CDR3 is built from 15 residues. The V gene's germline CDR1 is MGHRA and CDR2 YSYEKL. Germline trimming cut 3 bases from V and 5 bases from J; bases unmatched to any gene: 6. As processed by the authors: Estimated nucleated cell counts came from reference gene primer amplification. TCRdb's table, derived via immunoSEQ multiplex PCR, lists solely in-frame clones and lacks some. V and J calls plus clone size are reproduced from that table; the DNA served to infer D and trimming. The sample has more than 70,000 clones, roughly nine tenths seen once. This chain joins TRBV4-1 and TRBJ1-1; 10 bases are shared with TRBD1. The receptor comes from a man between 45 and 60 years old with acute or convalescent COVID-19. The sample taken for sequencing was peripheral blood. CDR3 coding DNA: TGCGCCAGCAGCCAGGACGACAGGGGGCTAACTGAAGCTTTCTTT. Translated: CASSQDDRGLTEAFF.